The rows below give T cell receptor beta chains drawn from one sample of a study of Graves' ophthalmopathy and Graves' hyperthyroidism. Using its own MiXCR run on the multiplex PCR reads, TCRdb lists one record per CDR3 protein. The top ten clones hold 5.5% to 7% of a sample with about 380,000 distinct CDR3 sequences, about 16% of them seen once. Sequenced input: peripheral blood. The receptors shown here come from a woman between 18 and 29 years old with stable Graves' hyperthyroidism. CDR3s include the opening cysteine and the closing phenylalanine or tryptophan. D genes are given only for firm matches. Some rows mark clone size as missing; the rest say once, few, many or name a class of expanded clone.

>TRBJ2-1|many|TRBV7-2|TRBD2
CASSLLRGTYNEQFF
TGTGCCAGCAGCTTATTGCGGGGGACTTACAATGAGCAGTTCTTC
>TRBJ1-5|NA|TRBV2|NA
CASSERDAYSNQGQHF
TGTGCCAGCAGTGAGCGGGATGCATATAGCAATCAGGGCCAGCATTTT
>TRBJ1-1|NA|TRBV6-1|NA
CASSEYTPPEAFF
TGTGCCAGCAGTGAGTACACCCCTCCTGAAGCTTTCTTT
>TRBJ1-5|NA|TRBV6-2/TRBV6-3|NA
CASSPGDRNQPQHF
TGTGCCAGCAGTCCAGGGGATCGAAATCAGCCCCAGCATTTT
>TRBJ1-2|many|TRBV12-5|NA
CASGLARSGGWGYTF
TGTGCTAGTGGTTTGGCCAGGAGCGGAGGATGGGGCTACACCTTC
>TRBJ1-5|NA|TRBV12-3/TRBV12-4|TRBD1
CASSSPGGSNQPQHF
TGTGCCAGCAGTTCCCCAGGGGGCAGCAATCAGCCCCAGCATTTT
>TRBJ1-5|many|TRBV27|NA
CASSPHYTDQPQHF
TGTGCCAGCAGTCCCCACTATACAGATCAGCCCCAGCATTTT
>TRBJ2-5|many|TRBV20-1|TRBD1
CSARQTGNRETQYF
TGCAGTGCTAGACAGACAGGGAACCGGGAGACCCAGTACTTC
>TRBJ2-5|many|TRBV7-8|TRBD2
CASSRRGTQETQYF
TGTGCCAGCAGTCGGCGGGGGACCCAAGAGACCCAGTACTTC
>TRBJ2-4|many|TRBV24-1|NA
CATSDFPGENIQYF
TGTGCCACCAGTGATTTCCCAGGGGAGAACATTCAGTACTTC
>TRBJ1-1|many|TRBV10-3|NA
CAISEEIMMNTEAFF
TGTGCCATCAGTGAGGAGATAATGATGAACACTGAAGCTTTCTTT
>TRBJ1-6|few|TRBV6-1|NA
CARGVRVGSPLHF
TGTGCCAGGGGGGTCCGGGTTGGTTCACCCCTCCACTTT
>TRBJ1-6|many|TRBV6-5|NA
CASSSDRFYNSPLHF
TGTGCCAGCAGTTCCGACAGATTCTATAATTCACCCCTCCACTTT
>TRBJ2-7|few|TRBV7-2|TRBD1
CASSLAGGPSYEQYF
TGTGCCAGCAGCCTTGCAGGGGGCCCTTCCTACGAGCAGTACTTC
>TRBJ2-5|NA|TRBV10-3|TRBD1
CAISREGQGETQYF
TGTGCCATCAGCCGAGAGGGACAGGGGGAGACCCAGTACTTC
>TRBJ1-6|many|TRBV6-8|NA
CASSYPRRRTNSPLHF
TGTGCCAGCAGTTACCCTAGGAGGCGAACTAATTCACCCCTCCACTTT
>TRBJ1-2|many|TRBV11-2|NA
CASSPTLRIGGYTF
TGTGCCAGCAGCCCCACCCTTCGGATAGGGGGCTACACCTTC
>TRBJ1-5|many|TRBV7-8|NA
CASSLRGQPQHF
TGTGCCAGCAGCTTAAGGGGTCAGCCCCAGCATTTT
>TRBJ2-2|many|TRBV12-3/TRBV12-4|TRBD2
CASSLSGLAGGELFF
TGTGCCAGCAGTTTATCTGGACTAGCGGGCGGGGAGCTGTTTTTT
>TRBJ1-1|many|TRBV9|TRBD1
CASSVAGTGELNTEAFF
TGTGCCAGCAGCGTAGCTGGGACAGGGGAGTTGAACACTGAAGCTTTCTTT
>TRBJ1-1|NA|TRBV5-4|NA
CASSLAEVMNTEAFF
TGTGCCAGCAGCTTGGCCGAGGTCATGAACACTGAAGCTTTCTTT
>TRBJ1-1|many|TRBV20-1|NA
CSARTAGQQNTEAFF
TGCAGTGCTAGAACAGCCGGCCAGCAGAACACTGAAGCTTTCTTT
>TRBJ1-1|many|TRBV2|TRBD1
CASSGDRGNTEAFF
TGTGCCAGCAGTGGGGACAGAGGGAACACTGAAGCTTTCTTT
>TRBJ1-1|few|TRBV11-1|NA
CASSPEPDAVAFF
TGTGCCAGCAGCCCGGAGCCCGATGCGGTGGCTTTCTTT
>TRBJ1-5|many|TRBV7-8|TRBD1
CASRPGQGSNQPQHF
TGTGCCAGCAGACCCGGACAGGGAAGCAATCAGCCCCAGCATTTT
>TRBJ1-2|NA|TRBV28|NA
CASSPAAAGNGYTF
TGTGCCAGCAGTCCAGCCGCAGCAGGCAATGGCTACACCTTC
>TRBJ1-1|many|TRBV6-2/TRBV6-3|NA
CASSPAGDTEAFF
TGTGCCAGCAGTCCAGCTGGGGACACTGAAGCTTTCTTT
>TRBJ2-2|many|TRBV24-1|NA
CATSARSTGELFF
TGTGCCACCAGTGCCCGAAGCACCGGGGAGCTGTTTTTT
>TRBJ1-5|many|TRBV6-2/TRBV6-3|TRBD1
CASSSRDRGSNQPQHF
TGTGCCAGCAGCTCCCGGGACAGGGGAAGCAATCAGCCCCAGCATTTT
>TRBJ2-2|few|TRBV10-2|TRBD2
CASSESRLAGGPVFTGELFF
TGCGCCAGCAGTGAGTCGAGACTAGCGGGGGGGCCGGTTTTCACCGGGGAGCTGTTTTTT
>TRBJ2-5|NA|TRBV3-1|NA
CASSQGVAGSETQYF
TGTGCCAGCAGCCAAGGGGTAGCAGGTTCGGAGACCCAGTACTTC